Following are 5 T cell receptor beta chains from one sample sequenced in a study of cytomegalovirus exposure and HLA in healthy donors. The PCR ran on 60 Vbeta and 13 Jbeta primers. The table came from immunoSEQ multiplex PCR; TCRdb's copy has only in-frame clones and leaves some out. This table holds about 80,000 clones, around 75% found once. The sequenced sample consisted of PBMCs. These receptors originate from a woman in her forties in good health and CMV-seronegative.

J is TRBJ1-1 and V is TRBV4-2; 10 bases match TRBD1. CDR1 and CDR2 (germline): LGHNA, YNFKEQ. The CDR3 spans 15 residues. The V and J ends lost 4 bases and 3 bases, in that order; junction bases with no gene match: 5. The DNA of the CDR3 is TGTGCCAGCAGCCCAAGGACAGGGGGGGACACTGAAGCTTTCTTT. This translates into CASSPRTGGDTEAFF.

DNA of the CDR3: TGTGCCAGCAGTCCAGGACAGGGGGCCTATCAGCCCCAGCATTTT. It encodes CASSPGQGAYQPQHF. The V gene is TRBV6-5, the J gene TRBJ1-5, with TRBD1 identical over 11 bases. J gave up 5 bases and V 5 bases, and 5 bases lay outside the gene matches. This CDR3 comprises 15 residues. From germline, CDR1 is MNHEY and CDR2 SVGAGI.

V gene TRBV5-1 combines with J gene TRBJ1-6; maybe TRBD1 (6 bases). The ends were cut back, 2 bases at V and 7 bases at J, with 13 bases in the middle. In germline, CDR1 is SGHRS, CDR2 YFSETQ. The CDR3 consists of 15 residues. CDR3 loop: CASSFGDIGNSPLHF. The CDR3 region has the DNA TGCGCCAGCAGCTTCGGGGACATAGGAAATTCACCCCTCCACTTT. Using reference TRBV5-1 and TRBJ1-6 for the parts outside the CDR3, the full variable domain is KAGVTQTPRYLIKTRGQQVTLSCSPISGHRSVSWYQQTPGQGLQFLFEYFSETQRNKGNFPGRFSGRQFSNSRSEMNVSTLELGDSALYLCASSFGDIGNSPLHFGNGTRLTVT.

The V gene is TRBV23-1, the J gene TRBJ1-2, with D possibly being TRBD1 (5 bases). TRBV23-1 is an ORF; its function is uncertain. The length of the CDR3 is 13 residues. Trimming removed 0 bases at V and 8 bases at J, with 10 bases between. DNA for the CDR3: TGCGCCAGCAGTCAATCTGGAGGGGAAGGCTACACCTTC. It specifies CASSQSGGEGYTF.

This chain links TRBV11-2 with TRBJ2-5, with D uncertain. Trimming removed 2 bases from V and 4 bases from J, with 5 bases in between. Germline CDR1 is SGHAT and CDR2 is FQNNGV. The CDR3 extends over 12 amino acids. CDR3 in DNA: TGTGCCAGCAGCTTAAATCGAGAGACCCAGTACTTC. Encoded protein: CASSLNRETQYF.